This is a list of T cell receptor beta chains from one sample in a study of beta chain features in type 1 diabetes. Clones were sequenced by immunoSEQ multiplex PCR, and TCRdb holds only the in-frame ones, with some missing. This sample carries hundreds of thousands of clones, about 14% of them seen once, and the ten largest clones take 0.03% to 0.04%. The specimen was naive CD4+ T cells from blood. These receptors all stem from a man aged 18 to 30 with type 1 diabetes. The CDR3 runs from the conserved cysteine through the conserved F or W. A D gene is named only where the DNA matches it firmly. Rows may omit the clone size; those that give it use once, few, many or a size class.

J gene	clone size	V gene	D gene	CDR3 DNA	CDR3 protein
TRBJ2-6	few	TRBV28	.	TGTGCCAGCAGTTTCGGTTTCTCTGGGGCCAACGTCCTGACTTTC	CASSFGFSGANVLTF
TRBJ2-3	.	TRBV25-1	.	TGTGCCAGCAGTGGGCGACAGAACCACGGCACAGATACGCAGTATTTT	CASSGRQNHGTDTQYF
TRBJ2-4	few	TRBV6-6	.	TGTGCCAGCAGTTACATCATGGCCAAAAACATTCAGTACTTC	CASSYIMAKNIQYF
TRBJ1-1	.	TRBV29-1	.	TGCAGCGTTGCCCAGCGAGAAGCTTTCTTT	CSVAQREAFF
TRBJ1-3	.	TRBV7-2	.	TGTGCCAGCAGCTTATACGGAAACACCATATATTTT	CASSLYGNTIYF
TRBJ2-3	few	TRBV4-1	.	TGCGCCAGCAGCCAACTAGCCCCCTCGACAGATACGCAGTATTTT	CASSQLAPSTDTQYF
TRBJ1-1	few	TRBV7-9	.	TGTGCCAGCAGCTTTAAAAGGGGCCTCGGATCCGGGAACACTGAAGCTTTCTTT	CASSFKRGLGSGNTEAFF
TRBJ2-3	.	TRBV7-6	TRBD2	TGTGCCAGCAGCTTTACCGCGGGAGGGCCGGATACGCAGTATTTT	CASSFTAGGPDTQYF
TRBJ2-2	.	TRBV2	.	TGTGCCAGCAGTGAAGGTTCAGGGGCCGCCGGGGAGCTGTTTTTT	CASSEGSGAAGELFF
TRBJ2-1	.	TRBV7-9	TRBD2	TGTGCCAGCAGCCCGTTTGCGGGGGGGCCCGTGAATGAGCAGTTCTTC	CASSPFAGGPVNEQFF